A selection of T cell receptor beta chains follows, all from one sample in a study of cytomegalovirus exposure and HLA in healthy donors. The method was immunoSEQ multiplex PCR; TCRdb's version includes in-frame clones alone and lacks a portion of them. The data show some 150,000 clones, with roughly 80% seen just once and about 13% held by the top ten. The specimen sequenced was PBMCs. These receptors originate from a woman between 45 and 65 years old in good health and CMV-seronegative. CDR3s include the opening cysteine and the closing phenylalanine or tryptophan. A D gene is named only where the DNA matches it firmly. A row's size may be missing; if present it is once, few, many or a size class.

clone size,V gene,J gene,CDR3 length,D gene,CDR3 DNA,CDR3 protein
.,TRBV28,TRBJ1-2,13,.,TGTGCCAGCACCAATTCGGGATCAGGTGGCTACACCTTC,CASTNSGSGGYTF
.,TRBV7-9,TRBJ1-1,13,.,TGTGCCAGCAGCTTAGCATTAGCGGCTGAAGCTTTCTTT,CASSLALAAEAFF
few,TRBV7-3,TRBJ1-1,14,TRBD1,TGTGCCAGCAGCCAAGACAGGGGGAACACTGAAGCTTTCTTT,CASSQDRGNTEAFF
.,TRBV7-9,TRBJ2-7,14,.,TGTGCCGAGGGGGGGACCCCCAACTCCTACGAGCAGTACTTC,CAEGGTPNSYEQYF
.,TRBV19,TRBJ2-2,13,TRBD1,TGTGCTAGTAGGACAGGGGGAGGCGGGGAGCTGTTTTTT,CASRTGGGGELFF
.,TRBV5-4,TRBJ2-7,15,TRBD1,TGTGCCAGCAGCTCCGGGACAGGGGGAACCTACGAGCAGTACTTC,CASSSGTGGTYEQYF
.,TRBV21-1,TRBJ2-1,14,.,TGTGCCAGCAGCACCGGGACTAGCGATCATGAGCAGTTCTTC,CASSTGTSDHEQFF
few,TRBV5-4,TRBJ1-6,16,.,TGTGCCAGCAGCTTGTCGCACGGCGGGGGTAATTCACCCCTCCACTTT,CASSLSHGGGNSPLHF
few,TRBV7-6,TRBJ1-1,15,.,TGTGCCAGCAGCTTAGGAGGAGCTAGTTTCACTGAAGCTTTCTTT,CASSLGGASFTEAFF
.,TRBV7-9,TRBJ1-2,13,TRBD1,TGTGCCGGAAATCAGGGGGATAACTATGGCTACACCTTC,CAGNQGDNYGYTF
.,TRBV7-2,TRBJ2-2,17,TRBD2,TGTGCCAGCAGCTTAGTAGCGCTAGCGGGAGGTCTAGGGGAGCTGTTTTTT,CASSLVALAGGLGELFF
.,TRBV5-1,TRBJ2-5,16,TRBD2,TGCGCCAGCAGCACCCGACTAGCGGGGGGCCAAGAGACCCAGTACTTC,CASSTRLAGGQETQYF
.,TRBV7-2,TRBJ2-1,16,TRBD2,TGTGCCAGCAGCATCAGAAGACTAGCGTCCTACAATGAGCAGTTCTTC,CASSIRRLASYNEQFF